The present T cell receptor beta chain was sequenced within a study of cytomegalovirus exposure and HLA in healthy donors. Study results and limitations: In a later analysis, most CMV-associated TCR beta chains appeared HLA-restricted.

The CDR3 extends over 16 amino acids. After removal of 0 bases from V and 4 bases from J, the junction contained 5 bases not matched to a gene. Germline V gene lookup returns CDR1 SGDLS and CDR2 YYNGEE. Points on this clone: The antigen remains unidentified.

PCR employed 60 Vbeta and 13 Jbeta primers. Sequenced by immunoSEQ multiplex PCR; TCRdb stores in-frame clones only, minus some. The sample contains about 140,000 clones, 80% of which appear only once. Sequenced sample: PBMCs. This rearrangement joins TRBV9 to TRBJ2-3, with 10 bases matching TRBD2. The receptor's source is a woman aged 40 to 49 in good health and CMV-seronegative. CDR3 sequence: CASSVDPSGGADTQYF. In DNA form, the CDR3 reads TGTGCCAGCAGCGTAGACCCTAGCGGGGGCGCAGATACGCAGTATTTT.